This T cell receptor beta chain was sequenced during a study of blood T cell repertoires in COVID-19. CDR1 and CDR2 (germline): SGHVS, FQNEAQ. The length of the CDR3 is 16 residues. V shed 3 bases, J shed 8 bases, and the junction held 8 bases outside the gene matches. Only in-frame clones appear in the TCRdb table, and some are missing; sequencing was by immunoSEQ multiplex PCR. Of approximately 100,000 clones listed, about 89% are singletons. Sequencing was performed on peripheral blood. The J gene is TRBJ2-1, the V gene TRBV7-8; 12 bases are shared with TRBD1. This sequence originates from a human donor with acute or convalescent COVID-19. The donor label of this sample is uncertain. The DNA for the CDR3 is TGTGCCAGCAGCTTCTATCCGGGACAGGGGGCCTATGAGCAGTTCTTC. Translating gives CASSFYPGQGAYEQFF.